This section outlines one T cell receptor beta chain sequence together with its context. The antigen it recognizes is unknown. No clone much larger than this one lies a single base away; base qualities are absent. The data stem from a study of blood T cell repertoires in COVID-19 (dated by TCRdb to the early 2020s). With respect to the entire study: Samples from collaborators originated in the United States, Italy and Spain and spanned both the acute and convalescent phases of COVID-19. The material from the prospective study consisted of cDNA or gDNA derived from T cells, B-cell-depleted T cells, or PBMCs. The dataset comprised deeply sampled blood TCRbeta repertoires from subjects exposed to, actively infected with, or recovered from COVID-19. The repertoires were made available in a free public database intended to serve as a resource for research on the immune response to SARS-CoV-2. The samples were drawn from two sources: the first 160 participants of the ongoing ImmuneRACE study, and fewer than 1,500 subjects contributed by 6 global collaborators. Sample metadata almost always included a de-identified subject ID, COVID-19 status, age in years and sex. Where available, HLA class I and class II types were obtained from metadata supplied by the sample provider rather than from assay-based typing. Broad study findings and their caveats: Clinical and demographic metadata were provided uncurated, with the amount varying by source and participant.

Participants in the prospective study were aged about 18 to 89 years, lived in under 30 United States geographic areas, and enrolled through a virtual design. Cohort assignment in the prospective study relied on participant-reported clinical history from a screening survey and a study questionnaire. Exposed participants had been in contact, within 2 weeks of entering the study, with a person who had a PCR-confirmed or clinician-diagnosed case of COVID-19. Mobile phlebotomists in the prospective study collected whole blood, serum and a nasopharyngeal or oropharyngeal swab from every participant. Prospective study participants could optionally give additional blood draws and questionnaires over an approximately two-month period. Before DNA extraction, blood samples from the prospective study were shipped at room temperature or frozen. TCRbeta CDR3 regions were amplified from genomic DNA by means of the immunoSEQ Assay, a bias-controlled multiplex PCR. In the original analysis: Nucleated cell counts per sample were estimated from amplification of reference gene primers within the assay. To quantify the absolute abundance of each unique TCRbeta CDR3 rearrangement, sequence reads were collapsed and filtered. Productive Simpson clonality was computed per sample as the square root of Simpson's diversity index over productive rearrangements. What TCRdb holds here is the immuneACCESS table cut down to in-frame rearrangements. Part of the clones is not present; checked against another copy, under half of the missing clones reflect an unresolved V gene, and the others are unexplained. The V and J calls and the clone size are those of that table, but D and trimming were determined from the DNA. Recorded for this sample are about 220,000 clones; nearly 90% of them occurred a single time. The top ten constitute over 12% of the sample.

The receptor was derived from a man younger than 40 who had been exposed to COVID-19. Input material: PBMCs or T cells enriched from blood (not recorded which).

The CDR3 region has the sequence CAWSVKTGGIGELFF. The sequence in DNA is TGTGCCTGGAGTGTAAAAACAGGGGGCATCGGGGAGCTGTTTTTT. The rearrangement combines TRBV30 with TRBJ2-2, and 9 junction bases match TRBD1. Reading from cysteine to phenylalanine, the CDR3 counts 15 amino acids. Only the CDR3 part of the read is kept: 45 bases, read in frame from the first base. From V the trimming removes 0 bases and from J it removes 7 bases, while the gene matches leave 6 bases of the junction unaccounted for. CDR1 is given as GTSNPN and CDR2 as SVGIG, both from the germline V gene (reference sequence).